This T cell receptor beta chain emerged from a study of T cells in localized non-small cell lung cancer. Points from the study as a whole: Uninvolved adjacent lung had more T cell clonality than any other tissue, topping tumor. Adjacent lung held a median 57 of the top 100 tumor clones. Increased T cell density in blood showed an association with longer overall survival.

The data were produced by immunoSEQ multiplex PCR, yet TCRdb's version contains in-frame clones alone and is incomplete. The table has 61,000 or so clones, roughly 90% seen once. V trimming: 4 bases; J trimming: 2 bases; junction bases outside the gene matches: 6. The CDR3 is 15 residues long. The germline gives CDR1 SGHDT, CDR2 YYEEEE. As to this clone: Its antigen is undetermined.

The input for sequencing was peripheral blood, taken before any cancer treatment. This clonotype was sampled from a woman between 40 and 69 years old with stage I lung adenocarcinoma. V is TRBV5-6 and J is TRBJ2-5, with 9 bases matching TRBD1. For the CDR3, the DNA is TGTGCCAGCAGCATGGGACAGGGTGCACAAGAGACCCAGTACTTC. It codes for CASSMGQGAQETQYF.